This T cell receptor (beta chain) appears in the sequencing data of a study of blood T cell repertoires in COVID-19. Study-wide background: Whether acute or convalescent, the COVID-19 samples came from the United States, Italy and Spain.

Before they entered the study, exposed participants had met a COVID-19 case within 2 weeks. Here immunoSEQ multiplex PCR was the method, and the copy in TCRdb shows in-frame clones only, minus some. In the table there are about 190,000 clones, less than 90% of which are singletons. CDR1 is SGHAT, CDR2 FQNNGV, per germline. Trimming at V came to 4 bases and at J to 0 bases, leaving 5 bases not matched to a gene. The CDR3 extends over 16 amino acids. The chain joins TRBV11-2 to TRBJ2-5; 10 bases align to TRBD2. The receptor's source is a woman in her 30s who had been exposed to COVID-19. The material sequenced was PBMCs or T cells enriched from blood (not recorded which). The CDR3 nucleotides read TGTGCCAGCAGCTACGGGACTAGCGAATACCAAGAGACCCAGTACTTC. Protein product: CASSYGTSEYQETQYF.